One and the same sample provided the 8 T cell receptor beta chains below, sequenced in a study of CD8 T cells in Susac syndrome. Reverse transcription of roughly 0.5 to 1 ug RNA was carried out with random hexamers. One entry per CDR3 protein, called by TCRdb with MiXCR from the immunoSEQ multiplex PCR reads. The sample consists of under 200,000 distinct CDR3 sequences, 85% to 95% of them appearing once. The sequencing input was CD4+ T cells from PBMCs. The receptors derive from a human donor with Susac syndrome.

This rearrangement joins TRBV30 to TRBJ2-7; 9 bases map to TRBD1. CDR3 length: 14 amino acids. Germline loops: CDR1 GTSNPN, CDR2 SVGIG (reference sequence). V trimming: 3 bases; J trimming: 2 bases; junction bases outside the gene matches: 5. The CDR3 sequence is CAWRAGQGTYEQYF. In DNA, the CDR3 is TGTGCCTGGAGGGCGGGACAGGGAACCTACGAGCAGTACTTC.

This rearrangement joins TRBV7-9 to TRBJ2-1; D not certain. V dropped 4 bases and J dropped 5 bases, with 6 bases sitting between them. The length of the CDR3 is 12 residues. Germline CDR1 SEHNR, CDR2 FQNEAQ (reference sequence). The CDR3 protein is CASSYLHNEQFF. CDR3 nucleotides: TGTGCCAGCAGCTACCTCCACAATGAGCAGTTCTTC.

The chain carries TRBV11-2 and TRBJ2-2; TRBD2 is a possible D gene (5 bases). Trimming took 4 bases from V and 4 from J, leaving 10 bases between them. The CDR3 covers 14 residues. Germline CDR1 and CDR2: SGHAT and FQNNGV. CDR3: CASSSPRGTGELFF. CDR3 nucleotide sequence: TGTGCCAGCAGCTCCCCCCGGGGCACCGGGGAGCTGTTTTTT.

The chain couples TRBV6-5 to TRBJ1-6; D unclear. The CDR3 has 14 amino acids. V was clipped by 2 bases and J by 7 bases, with 9 bases between them. Germline V gene lookup returns CDR1 MNHEY and CDR2 SVGAGI. The CDR3 loop is CASSYTLGNSPLHF. Written as DNA, the CDR3 is TGTGCCAGCAGTTACACACTCGGGAATTCACCCCTCCACTTT.

This chain uses TRBV7-9 with TRBJ1-2, with TRBD1 matching over 7 bases. The CDR3 is 17 amino acids. J lost 6 bases, V lost 4 bases, and 17 bases had no gene match. The germline V gene has CDR1 SEHNR and CDR2 FQNEAQ (reference sequence). CDR3 protein: CASSSPVPGTVQDGYTF. The CDR3 DNA follows: TGTGCCAGCAGCTCCCCGGTACCTGGGACAGTCCAGGATGGCTACACCTTC.

The V gene is TRBV9, the J gene TRBJ2-2; D may be TRBD2 (6 bases). CDR3 size: 16 residues. Between the trimmed V and J ends, which lost 3 bases and 4 bases, there was a span of 16 bases. CDR1 and CDR2 (germline): SGDLS, YYNGEE. CDR3 region: CASSARGGWGTGELFF. The CDR3 region has the DNA TGTGCCAGCAGCGCCCGTGGAGGGTGGGGCACCGGGGAGCTGTTTTTT.

The J gene is TRBJ2-7, the V gene TRBV2; D remains unclear. V was cut by 1 base and J by 0 bases, with 4 bases left in between. This CDR3 contains 13 residues. From germline, CDR1 is SNHLY and CDR2 FYNNEI. The CDR3 DNA is TGTGCCAGCAGTGAAGTTTCCTCCTACGAGCAGTACTTC. Translated, it gives CASSEVSSYEQYF.

This clonotype came up once. V is TRBV10-3 and J is TRBJ2-3; D might be TRBD1 (6 bases). V gave up 6 bases and J gave up 4 bases, with 17 bases separating them. CDR1 ENHRY and CDR2 SYGVKD come from the germline V gene. This CDR3 is 15 amino acids long. The CDR3 spells CAISQRGTAADTQYF. The CDR3 DNA reads TGTGCCATCAGCCAGAGGGGGACCGCAGCAGATACGCAGTATTTT.